This note documents a single T cell receptor (beta chain) sequence. Antigen: not known. A much larger clone differs by one base, so this may be a read error. The data belong to a study of tumor and adjacent non-tumor tissue in lung cancer. At the level of the study: Approximately 4.2 million productive TCRbeta reads were obtained per sample on average. Findings and caveats of the study: In normal lung, the top 100 clones were significantly more dominant than in tumor.

V shed 7 bases and J shed 1 base, with 10 bases lying between them. This CDR3 has 13 amino acids. CDR1 is SEHNR, CDR2 FQNEAQ, per germline (reference sequence). RNA was extracted from bulk tissue without any cell sorting. More than 3 cm separated this lung sample from the edge of the tumor. The library came from three nested PCR rounds adapted from ARM-PCR protocols. Each CDR3 protein gets one entry after TCRdb re-called the multiplex PCR reads with MiXCR. The table records approximately 120,000 distinct CDR3 sequences, over 55% of them present only once. This sequence joins TRBV7-9 and TRBJ1-2; D gene ambiguous. The sequence came from a man in his sixties with non-small cell lung cancer. Sample: distant non-tumor lung tissue. This CDR3 is CASNSANNYGYTF. Here the CDR3 DNA reads TGTGCCAGCAACTCAGCCAATAACTATGGCTACACCTTC. Based on the CDR3 plus reference TRBV7-9 and TRBJ1-2, the full variable domain is DTGVSQNPRHKITKRGQNVTFRCDPISEHNRLYWYRQTLGQGPEFLTYFQNEAQLEKSRLLSDRFSAERPKGSFSTLEIQRTEQGDSAMYLCASNSANNYGYTFGSGTRLTVV.